This T cell receptor beta chain appears in the sequencing data of a study of T cells in Graves' hyperthyroidism and ophthalmopathy. Notes on the study in general: The model anticipated ophthalmopathy a median about six months pre-onset. Expanded thyroid clonotypes (above 0.001) were mostly also found in blood. Using 13 V-J features, a model discriminated ophthalmopathy from stable hyperthyroidism.

About this clonotype: Its antigen remains unknown.

The PBMCs were sourced from fresh peripheral blood (about 10 ml). Germline assignment: CDR1 LGHNA and CDR2 YSLEER. The V end was cut by 0 bases, the J end by 4 bases, with 13 bases between. The CDR3 length is 16 residues. The TCR beta CDR3 regions underwent amplification using RNA transcripts as the source. In the first-round RT-PCR of the TCR CDR3, the HTBI primer set was used. One entry per CDR3 protein results from TCRdb running MiXCR on the multiplex PCR reads. The table lists fewer than 750,000 distinct CDR3 sequences, more than 12% of them singletons, with approximately 12% in the top ten. The receptor was derived from a woman aged 50 to 60 with Graves' ophthalmopathy. The genes are TRBV4-3 and TRBJ2-1; D is ambiguous. Sequencing used blood. This CDR3 reads CASSQDSHGSYNEQFF. DNA for the CDR3: TGCGCCAGCAGCCAAGATTCCCACGGATCATACAATGAGCAGTTCTTC.